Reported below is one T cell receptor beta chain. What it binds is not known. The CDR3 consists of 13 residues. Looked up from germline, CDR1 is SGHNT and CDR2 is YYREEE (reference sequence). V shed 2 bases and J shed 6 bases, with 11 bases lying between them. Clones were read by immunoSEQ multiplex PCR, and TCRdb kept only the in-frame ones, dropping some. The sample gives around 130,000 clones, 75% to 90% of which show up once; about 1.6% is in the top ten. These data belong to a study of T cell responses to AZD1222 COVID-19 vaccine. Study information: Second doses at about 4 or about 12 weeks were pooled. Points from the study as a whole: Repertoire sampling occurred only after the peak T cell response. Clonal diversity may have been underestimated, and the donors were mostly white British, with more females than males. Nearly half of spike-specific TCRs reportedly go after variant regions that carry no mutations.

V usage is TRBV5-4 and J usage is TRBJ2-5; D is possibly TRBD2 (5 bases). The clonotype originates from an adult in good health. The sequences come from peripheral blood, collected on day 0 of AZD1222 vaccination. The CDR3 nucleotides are TGTGCCAGCAGCTTCACAAGCGGACAGACCCAGTACTTC. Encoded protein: CASSFTSGQTQYF.